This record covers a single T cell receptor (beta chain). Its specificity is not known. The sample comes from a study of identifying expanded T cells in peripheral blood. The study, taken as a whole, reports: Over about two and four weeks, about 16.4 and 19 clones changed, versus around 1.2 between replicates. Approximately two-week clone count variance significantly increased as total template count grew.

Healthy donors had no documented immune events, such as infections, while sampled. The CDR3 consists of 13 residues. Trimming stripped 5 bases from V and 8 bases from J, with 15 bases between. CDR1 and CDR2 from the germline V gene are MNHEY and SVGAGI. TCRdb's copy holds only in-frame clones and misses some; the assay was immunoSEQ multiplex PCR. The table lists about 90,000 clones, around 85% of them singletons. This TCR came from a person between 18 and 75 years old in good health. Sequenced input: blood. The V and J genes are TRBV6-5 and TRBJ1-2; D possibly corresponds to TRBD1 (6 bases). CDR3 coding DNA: TGTGCCAGCAGTGAGGACAGCATGAAGGGCTACACCTTC. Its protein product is CASSEDSMKGYTF.